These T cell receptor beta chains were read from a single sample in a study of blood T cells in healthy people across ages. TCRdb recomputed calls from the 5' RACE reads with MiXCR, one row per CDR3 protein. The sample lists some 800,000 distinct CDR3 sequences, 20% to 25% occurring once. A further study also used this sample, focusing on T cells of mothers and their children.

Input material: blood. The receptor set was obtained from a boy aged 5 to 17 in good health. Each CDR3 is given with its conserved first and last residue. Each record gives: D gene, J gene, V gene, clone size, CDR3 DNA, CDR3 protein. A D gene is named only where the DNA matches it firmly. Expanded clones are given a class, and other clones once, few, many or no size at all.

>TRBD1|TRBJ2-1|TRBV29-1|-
TGCAGCGGAACAGGACAGGGTCATGAGCAGTTCTTC
CSGTGQGHEQFF
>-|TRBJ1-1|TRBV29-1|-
TGCAGCGTTGACGGCGGCAGGGGTGGAGGGTCTGAAGCTTTCTTT
CSVDGGRGGGSEAFF
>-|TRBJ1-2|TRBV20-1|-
TGCAGTGCTAGAGTATTAGGCGTTAACTATGGCTACACCTTC
CSARVLGVNYGYTF
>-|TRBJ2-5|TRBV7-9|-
TGTGCCAGCAGCTTAGTGGTCCAGTCTCGAGAGACCCAGTACTTC
CASSLVVQSRETQYF
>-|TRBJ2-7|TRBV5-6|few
TGTGCCAGCAGCTTGGGGGGGCGTGGGCCCTACGAGCAGTACTTC
CASSLGGRGPYEQYF
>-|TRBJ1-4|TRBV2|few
TGTGCCAGCCGCCCACCAGCAACTAATGAAAAACTGTTTTTT
CASRPPATNEKLFF
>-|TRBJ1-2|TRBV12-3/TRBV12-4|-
TGTGCCAGCAGTTTAGTTGTAGCCAGGGGAGCCTATGGCTACACCTTC
CASSLVVARGAYGYTF
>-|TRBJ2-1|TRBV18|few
TGTGCCAGCTCACCGGGGCGGTACAATGAGCAGTTCTTC
CASSPGRYNEQFF
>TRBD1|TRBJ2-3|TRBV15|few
TGTGCCACCAGCAGAGGCGTGGGACAGCACACAGATACGCAGTATTTT
CATSRGVGQHTDTQYF
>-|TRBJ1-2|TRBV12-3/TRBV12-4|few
TGTGCCAGCAGTTTCGGAGGGTCTGGCTACACCTTC
CASSFGGSGYTF
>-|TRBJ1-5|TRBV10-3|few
TGTGCCATCAGTGAGTCGATGGGGGTTCAGCCCCAGCATTTT
CAISESMGVQPQHF
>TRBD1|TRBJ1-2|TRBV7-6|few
TGTGCCAGCAGCCCCTCCGGGACAGGGGGCGGCGACTATGGCTACACCTTC
CASSPSGTGGGDYGYTF
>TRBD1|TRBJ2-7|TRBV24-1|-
TGTGCCACCAGTGGGGACAGGAGCTCCTACGAGCAGTACTTC
CATSGDRSSYEQYF
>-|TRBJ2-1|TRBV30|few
TGTGCCTGGGACGCCATCGGGACGGTGCAGTTCTTC
CAWDAIGTVQFF
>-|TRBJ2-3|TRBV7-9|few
TGTGCCAGCAGCTTCGGACGGAATGTAGGAACCGATACGCAGTATTTT
CASSFGRNVGTDTQYF
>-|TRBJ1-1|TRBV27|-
TGTGCCAGCAGTTTATCAACAGGTCGGATGACTGAAGCTTTCTTT
CASSLSTGRMTEAFF
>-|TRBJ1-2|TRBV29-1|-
TGCAGCGTTGGGGAGGGGGGCTATGGCTACACCTTC
CSVGEGGYGYTF
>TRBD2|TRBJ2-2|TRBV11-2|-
TGTGCCAGCAGCCCCCGAACCCGCGGACTAGCGGGGGGGAAGAACACCGGGGAGCTGTTTTTT
CASSPRTRGLAGGKNTGELFF
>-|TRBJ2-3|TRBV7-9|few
TGTGCCAGCAGCTACGGATATCCCGATACGCAGTATTTT
CASSYGYPDTQYF
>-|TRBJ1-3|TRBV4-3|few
TGCGCCAGCAGCCAAGATCGGGGGCTCTCTGGAAACACCATATATTTT
CASSQDRGLSGNTIYF
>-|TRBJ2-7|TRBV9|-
TGTGCCAGCAGCCACTCCCCTACAAGCAACTACGAGCAGTACTTC
CASSHSPTSNYEQYF
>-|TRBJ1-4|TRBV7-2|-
TGTGCCAGCAGCTTGCCTCCCGATGAAAAACTGTTTTTT
CASSLPPDEKLFF
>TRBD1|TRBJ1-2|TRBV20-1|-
TGCAGTGCCAGACCGCCGGGACAGGGAAGATTCGGCTATGGCTACACCTTC
CSARPPGQGRFGYGYTF
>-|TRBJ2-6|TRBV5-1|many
TGTGCCAGCTCCCTGGGGGGAACTGGGGCCAACGTCCTGACTTTC
CASSLGGTGANVLTF
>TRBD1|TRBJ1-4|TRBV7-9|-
TGTGCCAGCAGCCCAACCTACGGGACAGGACTGTTTTTT
CASSPTYGTGLFF
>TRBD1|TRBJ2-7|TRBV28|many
TGTGCCAGCAGTTCACGACAGGGAAGTCATCACGAGCAGTACTTC
CASSSRQGSHHEQYF
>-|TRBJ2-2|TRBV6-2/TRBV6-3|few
TGTGCCAGCAGGGAGACCCCTTTTAACGGGGAGCTGTTTTTT
CASRETPFNGELFF
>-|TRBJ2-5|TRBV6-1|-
TGTGCCAGCAGTGAAGCGTTTCAACAAGAGACCCAGTACTTC
CASSEAFQQETQYF
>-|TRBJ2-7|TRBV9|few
TGTGCCAGCAGCGTAGAGCGGGACACCTACGAGCAGTACTTC
CASSVERDTYEQYF
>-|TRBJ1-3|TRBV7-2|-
TGTGCCAGCAGCTTCCAGGGGCAGACCACCATATATTTT
CASSFQGQTTIYF
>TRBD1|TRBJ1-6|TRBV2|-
TGTGCCAGCAGCCCGGGGGGACAGGGAGCATCACCCCTCCACTTT
CASSPGGQGASPLHF
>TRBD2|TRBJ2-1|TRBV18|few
TGTGCCAGCTCACCGAGACTAGCGGGGTACTCCTACAATGAGCAGTTCTTC
CASSPRLAGYSYNEQFF
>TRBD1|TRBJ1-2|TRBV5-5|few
TGTGCCAGCAGCTACAGAGGGAGCCCGGGACAGACAAACTATGGCTACACCTTC
CASSYRGSPGQTNYGYTF
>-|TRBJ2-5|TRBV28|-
TGTGCCAGCAGTCTCATCCGCGGCCGGCCCGCGGCCGAGAAGACCCAGTACTTC
CASSLIRGRPAAEKTQYF
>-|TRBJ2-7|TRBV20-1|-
TGCAGTGCTAGCAGGACGGCAGGCTACGAGCAGTACTTC
CSASRTAGYEQYF
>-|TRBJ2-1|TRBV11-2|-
TGTGCCAGCAGCGACACAGGGTACAATGAGCAGTTCTTC
CASSDTGYNEQFF
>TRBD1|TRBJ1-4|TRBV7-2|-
TGTGCCAGCAGCACACCAGGGGGCGAAAAACTGTTTTTT
CASSTPGGEKLFF